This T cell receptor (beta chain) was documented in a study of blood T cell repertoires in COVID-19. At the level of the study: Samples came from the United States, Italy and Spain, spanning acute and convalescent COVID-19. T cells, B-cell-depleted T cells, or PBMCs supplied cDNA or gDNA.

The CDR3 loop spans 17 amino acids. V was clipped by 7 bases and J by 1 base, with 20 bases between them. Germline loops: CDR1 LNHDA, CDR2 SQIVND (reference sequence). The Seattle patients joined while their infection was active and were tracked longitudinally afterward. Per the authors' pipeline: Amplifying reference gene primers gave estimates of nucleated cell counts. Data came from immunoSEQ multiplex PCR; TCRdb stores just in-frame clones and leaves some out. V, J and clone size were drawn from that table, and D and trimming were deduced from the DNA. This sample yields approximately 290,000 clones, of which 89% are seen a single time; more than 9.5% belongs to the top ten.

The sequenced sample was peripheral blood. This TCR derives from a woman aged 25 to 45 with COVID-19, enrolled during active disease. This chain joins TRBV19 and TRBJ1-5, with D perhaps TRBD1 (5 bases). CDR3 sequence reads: CASIRSGREASNQPQHF. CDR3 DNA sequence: TGTGCCAGTATCCGCTCGGGCAGGGAAGCGAGCAATCAGCCCCAGCATTTT.